This T cell receptor (beta chain) stems from a study of blood T cell repertoires in COVID-19. Study details: Italy, Spain and the United States were the sources of the convalescent and acute COVID-19 samples. PBMCs, B-cell-depleted T cells, or T cells were the source of the cDNA or gDNA that made up the material.

V gave up 6 bases and J gave up 5 bases; unmatched junction bases: 9. CDR1 MDHEN and CDR2 SYDVKM come from the germline V gene. This CDR3 comprises 15 residues. Study processing details: Counts of nucleated cells, estimated from reference gene primer amplification, were obtained. Profiled with immunoSEQ multiplex PCR; TCRdb holds only in-frame clones, not every one. D and trimming were read from the DNA, whereas the V and J calls and clone size are those reported in that table. The data show some 130,000 clones, around nine tenths seen once. The chain couples TRBV28 to TRBJ2-3; TRBD2 agrees at 9 bases. The sequence came from a woman in her 70s with COVID-19, enrolled during active disease. The sample consisted of peripheral blood. CDR3 in amino acids: CASRRAGGLLDTQYF. The CDR3 nucleotides read TGTGCCAGCAGAAGGGCGGGGGGGTTGTTAGATACGCAGTATTTT.